This is a list of T cell receptor beta chains from one sample in a study of T-cell memory formation after mild COVID-19. TCRdb re-analysed the 5' RACE reads in MiXCR, keeping a single row per CDR3 protein. This sample yields over 300,000 distinct CDR3 sequences, of which 20% are seen a single time; 20% to 25% belongs to the top ten. Material: PBMCs or a T cell subset sorted from them (not recorded which). These receptor sequences come from a man between 18 and 35 years old who had mild COVID-19 (a few samples of this study predate the infection). Cell type and time point are not known. Each CDR3 is given with its conserved first and last residue.

j_call v_call cdr3_aa
TRBJ2-3 TRBV7-2 CASSSTWGRSDTQYF
TRBJ2-3 TRBV7-3 CASSTQGARPSDTQYF
TRBJ1-2 TRBV29-1 CSVVTGKDGYTF
TRBJ1-2 TRBV7-2 CASSFTELGYTF
TRBJ1-2 TRBV7-9 CASSFGPDGYTF
TRBJ1-6 TRBV14 CASSQLYSPLHF
TRBJ1-4 TRBV5-1 CASSTDNPRNEKLFF
TRBJ2-3 TRBV6-6 CASSYSGGAVDTQYF
TRBJ2-1 TRBV4-3 CASSPTGEEQFF
TRBJ2-1 TRBV11-1 CASSLSGRAPEQFF
TRBJ2-2 TRBV7-2 CASLSTGQTQNTGELFF
TRBJ2-2 TRBV19 CATSGTANTGELFF
TRBJ1-5 TRBV18 CASSLRTALSNQPQHF
TRBJ1-1 TRBV7-9 CASSLMNTEAFF
TRBJ2-1 TRBV10-3 CAAGGNNEQFF
TRBJ1-3 TRBV12-3/TRBV12-4 CASSQVGGAGNTIYF
TRBJ1-3 TRBV19 CASSSQEPGNTIYF
TRBJ1-2 TRBV11-2 CASSLVDRTYGYTF
TRBJ1-2 TRBV16 CASTELLGYGYTF
TRBJ1-2 TRBV12-3/TRBV12-4 CASSPMRGSGDGYTF
TRBJ2-2 TRBV5-1 CASSLLTQNTGELFF
TRBJ1-1 TRBV20-1 CSASGTPGQGGTEAFF
TRBJ2-5 TRBV19 CASSNSRREPQETQYF
TRBJ2-3 TRBV7-2 CASSLLPAGYSTDTQYF
TRBJ2-1 TRBV5-1 CASSTGQGNFYEQFF
TRBJ2-3 TRBV9 CASSPSAASTDTQYF
TRBJ2-1 TRBV7-2 CASSVVQVREQFF
TRBJ2-3 TRBV4-3 CASSQAGGASTDTQYF
TRBJ1-2 TRBV5-4 CASSLEYGYTF
TRBJ2-1 TRBV7-9 CASSRRELGDNEQFF
TRBJ2-3 TRBV6-5 CASSYHPSGGVKDTQYF
TRBJ2-7 TRBV7-8 CASSKPPGLDEQYF
TRBJ2-3 TRBV6-5 CASSYSSVGLTDTQYF
TRBJ2-5 TRBV3-1 CASSPYRGLETQYF